This is a list of T cell receptor beta chains from one sample in a study of blood T cell repertoires in COVID-19. Assay used: immunoSEQ multiplex PCR; TCRdb lists only in-frame clones, some missing. Of tens of thousands of clones in the sample, 80% to 90% were seen once. The sample was peripheral blood. All receptors come from a man in his sixties with acute or convalescent COVID-19. CDR3s include the opening cysteine and the closing phenylalanine or tryptophan. D genes are given only for firm matches. The size entry is marked missing in some rows and otherwise reads once, few, many or a size class.

TRBJ2-4 | . | . | TRBV24-1 | CATSDFVRRDIQYF | TGTGCCACCAGTGATTTTGTTCGCAGGGACATTCAGTACTTC
TRBJ1-1 | . | . | TRBV6-5 | CASSWTVTNTEAFF | TGTGCCAGCAGCTGGACAGTCACGAACACTGAAGCTTTCTTT
TRBJ2-7 | . | TRBD1 | TRBV14 | CASSQGDRGRRDFSYEQYF | TGTGCCAGCAGCCAAGGGGACAGGGGGCGACGCGACTTCTCCTACGAGCAGTACTTC
TRBJ2-2 | . | TRBD1 | TRBV9 | CASSVVPGQGRTGELFF | TGTGCCAGCAGCGTTGTTCCGGGACAGGGAAGAACCGGGGAGCTGTTTTTT
TRBJ1-4 | . | . | TRBV7-9 | CASGGPTNEKLFF | TGTGCCAGCGGGGGCCCAACTAATGAAAAACTGTTTTTT
TRBJ2-7 | . | . | TRBV12-3/TRBV12-4 | CASSLGSGYEQYF | TGTGCCAGCAGTTTAGGTTCGGGCTACGAGCAGTACTTC
TRBJ2-2 | . | . | TRBV24-1 | CATSDASGRANTGELFF | TGTGCCACCAGTGATGCATCGGGTCGCGCGAACACCGGGGAGCTGTTTTTT
TRBJ1-5 | . | . | TRBV7-2 | CASSLAPRLSGQPQHF | TGTGCCAGCAGCTTAGCGCCGAGGCTTAGCGGTCAGCCCCAGCATTTT
TRBJ1-3 | once | TRBD1 | TRBV4-1 | CASSQVRQGIANTIYF | TGCGCCAGCAGCCAAGTTCGACAGGGTATCGCAAACACCATATATTTT
TRBJ1-1 | few | . | TRBV7-9 | CASSLVRGLLDTEAFF | TGTGCCAGCAGCCTAGTAAGGGGGTTGTTGGACACTGAAGCTTTCTTT
TRBJ2-1 | . | . | TRBV5-1 | CASSRGQSNNEQFF | TGCGCCAGCAGCCGCGGACAGTCGAACAATGAGCAGTTCTTC
TRBJ1-1 | . | TRBD1 | TRBV4-2 | CASSQDFRQGEAFF | TGTGCCAGCAGCCAAGATTTTCGACAGGGTGAAGCTTTCTTT
TRBJ2-2 | . | . | TRBV12-3/TRBV12-4 | CASSPSTGELFF | TGTGCCAGCAGCCCTAGCACCGGGGAGCTGTTTTTT
TRBJ2-2 | . | TRBD1 | TRBV4-1 | CATKQGANTGELFF | TGCGCCACTAAACAGGGGGCGAACACCGGGGAGCTGTTTTTT
TRBJ1-3 | once | TRBD1 | TRBV13 | CASSSDRITF | TGTGCCAGCAGCTCGGACAGGATTACCTTT
TRBJ1-2 | . | TRBD1 | TRBV7-8 | CASSLDRTGPHYGYTF | TGTGCCAGCAGCTTAGACAGGACAGGGCCCCACTATGGCTACACCTTC
TRBJ1-6 | few | . | TRBV10-1 | CASSEDTASPLHF | TGCGCCAGCAGTGAGGATACAGCCTCACCCCTCCACTTT
TRBJ2-1 | . | . | TRBV29-1 | CSFDTTGSEQFF | TGCAGCTTTGATACAACAGGGAGTGAGCAGTTCTTC
TRBJ2-7 | . | TRBD1 | TRBV30 | CAWSPGQGIDEQYF | TGTGCCTGGAGCCCGGGACAGGGAATCGACGAGCAGTACTTC
TRBJ1-1 | . | TRBD1 | TRBV27 | CASSISPGQPREAFF | TGTGCCAGCAGTATCTCCCCGGGACAGCCCAGGGAAGCTTTCTTT
TRBJ2-1 | . | TRBD2 | TRBV10-1 | CASSEALAGGLSYNEQFF | TGCGCCAGCAGTGAGGCCCTAGCGGGGGGGCTATCCTACAATGAGCAGTTCTTC
TRBJ1-1 | . | . | TRBV5-6 | CASSRQRNTEAFF | TGTGCCAGCAGCAGACAGAGAAACACTGAAGCTTTCTTT
TRBJ2-2 | once | . | TRBV7-9 | CASSLARGRGSTGELFF | TGTGCCAGCAGCTTAGCGCGAGGGAGAGGTAGCACCGGGGAGCTGTTTTTT
TRBJ1-1 | . | TRBD1 | TRBV13 | CASSLRGTLGTEAFF | TGTGCCAGCAGCCTCAGGGGGACGTTGGGCACTGAAGCTTTCTTT
TRBJ2-1 | . | . | TRBV27 | CASSLDRDIEQFF | TGTGCCAGCTCACTCGACCGGGACATAGAGCAGTTCTTC
TRBJ1-5 | . | . | TRBV7-8 | CASSGGGNQPQHF | TGTGCCAGCAGCGGTGGGGGGAATCAGCCCCAGCATTTT
TRBJ1-3 | once | TRBD1 | TRBV5-5 | CASSPAGGTVSGNTIYF | TGTGCCAGCAGCCCCGCCGGAGGGACAGTCTCTGGAAACACCATATATTTT
TRBJ1-6 | . | TRBD1 | TRBV27 | CASSHRQGRDSPLHF | TGTGCCAGCAGTCACCGACAGGGCCGGGATTCACCCCTCCACTTT
TRBJ1-2 | . | TRBD1 | TRBV2 | CASSALGQGPGYTF | TGTGCCAGCAGTGCGTTAGGACAGGGGCCTGGCTACACCTTC
TRBJ2-1 | . | TRBD1 | TRBV14 | CASSPRGQGFNEQFF | TGTGCCAGCAGCCCCAGGGGGCAGGGGTTCAATGAGCAGTTCTTC
TRBJ2-7 | few | TRBD2 | TRBV27 | CASRGGGTYEQYF | TGTGCCAGCAGGGGCGGGGGTACCTACGAGCAGTACTTC
TRBJ1-2 | . | TRBD1 | TRBV29-1 | CSVARLTPGTGGGYGYTF | TGCAGCGTCGCCCGATTGACCCCCGGGACAGGGGGCGGCTATGGCTACACCTTC
TRBJ1-5 | . | TRBD1 | TRBV7-8 | CASSQLARQGPSGQPQHF | TGTGCCAGCAGCCAATTAGCTAGACAGGGGCCCTCAGGTCAGCCCCAGCATTTT
TRBJ2-2 | . | . | TRBV10-1 | CASSSGTGELFF | TGCGCCAGCAGCTCAGGGACCGGGGAGCTGTTTTTT
TRBJ1-1 | . | . | TRBV19 | CASSLLTDNTEAFF | TGTGCCAGTAGTCTCTTGACAGACAACACTGAAGCTTTCTTT
TRBJ1-4 | . | . | TRBV21-1 | CASSKALGTPNEKLFF | TGTGCCAGCAGCAAAGCGCTGGGGACACCTAATGAAAAACTGTTTTTT
TRBJ2-3 | once | TRBD1 | TRBV3-1/TRBV3-2 | CASSLGPGQGYDTQYF | TGTGCCAGCAGCCTGGGACCGGGACAGGGATACGATACGCAGTATTTT
TRBJ2-3 | . | TRBD2 | TRBV6-2/TRBV6-3 | CASSTSTSGVDTQYF | TGTGCCAGCAGCACCTCGACTAGCGGTGTAGATACGCAGTATTTT
TRBJ2-7 | . | . | TRBV3-1/TRBV3-2 | CASSQPGRGEQYF | TGTGCCAGCAGCCAACCAGGGCGGGGCGAGCAGTACTTC
TRBJ1-3 | . | . | TRBV5-1 | CASSLVGAGNTIYF | TGCGCCAGCAGCTTGGTAGGGGCTGGAAACACCATATATTTT
TRBJ1-6 | . | TRBD1 | TRBV6-5 | CASSLMGQGQSPLHF | TGTGCCAGCAGTTTAATGGGACAGGGTCAATCACCCCTCCACTTT
TRBJ1-2 | . | . | TRBV19 | CASSIVTTGGDGYTF | TGTGCCAGTAGTATAGTGACAACAGGAGGGGATGGCTACACCTTC
TRBJ1-3 | . | . | TRBV5-4 | CASSLGQTVGPNTIYF | TGTGCCAGCAGCTTGGGGCAGACTGTGGGGCCGAACACCATATATTTT
TRBJ2-7 | . | TRBD2 | TRBV6-5 | CASRPGGNQAYEQYF | TGTGCCAGCAGGCCGGGGGGGAATCAGGCCTACGAGCAGTACTTC
TRBJ1-1 | . | TRBD1 | TRBV5-1 | CASSTGTGGVRGFF | TGCGCCAGCAGTACCGGGACAGGGGGGGTACGAGGATTCTTT
TRBJ1-1 | . | TRBD1 | TRBV27 | CASSFQGGWDTEAFF | TGTGCCAGCAGTTTCCAAGGGGGCTGGGACACTGAAGCTTTCTTT
TRBJ2-1 | . | . | TRBV15 | CATSAKRDSYNEQFF | TGTGCCACCAGCGCAAAACGGGACTCATACAATGAGCAGTTCTTC
TRBJ1-1 | once | TRBD1 | TRBV2 | CASSEATGVGTEAFF | TGTGCCAGCAGTGAAGCGACAGGGGTGGGCACTGAAGCTTTCTTT
TRBJ2-5 | . | TRBD1 | TRBV24-1 | CATSDLDREETQYF | TGTGCCACCAGTGATCTCGACAGGGAAGAGACCCAGTACTTC
TRBJ1-3 | . | . | TRBV7-9 | CASSLGSGDGNTIYF | TGTGCCAGCAGCTTAGGGTCAGGGGATGGAAACACCATATATTTT
TRBJ1-2 | few | . | TRBV5-5 | CASSFGESGYGYTF | TGTGCCAGCAGCTTCGGGGAATCGGGGTATGGCTACACCTTC
TRBJ1-3 | . | TRBD1 | TRBV7-9 | CASSSPGTGGGSGNTIYF | TGTGCCAGCAGCTCACCCGGGACAGGGGGCGGGTCCGGAAACACCATATATTTT
TRBJ2-1 | . | . | TRBV30 | CAWSVGGSDNEQFF | TGTGCCTGGAGTGTAGGGGGTTCTGACAATGAGCAGTTCTTC
TRBJ1-2 | . | TRBD1 | TRBV5-4 | CASSSSGQGARYTF | TGTGCCAGCAGCTCGTCGGGACAGGGCGCCCGCTACACCTTC
TRBJ1-1 | . | TRBD1 | TRBV19 | CASSKQGVGTEAFF | TGTGCCAGTAGTAAGCAGGGGGTAGGTACTGAAGCTTTCTTT